The following is a T cell receptor beta chain sequence with its context. Amplification targeted TCR beta CDR3 regions from RNA transcripts. A set of HTBI primers served as the primers for a first-round RT-PCR of the TCR CDR3. One entry per CDR3 protein results from TCRdb running MiXCR on the multiplex PCR reads. The repertoire holds 300,000 to 400,000 distinct CDR3 sequences, 13% to 15% seen once, with around 20% in the top ten. This CDR3 spans 14 amino acids. V gave up 3 bases and J gave up 0 bases, with 9 bases separating them. This record comes from a study of T cells in Graves' hyperthyroidism and ophthalmopathy.

Sequenced input: blood. V is TRBV12-3 or TRBV12-4 and J is TRBJ2-7; D unresolved. The sequence came from a woman aged 25-40 years with Graves' ophthalmopathy. Here the CDR3 DNA reads TGTGCCAGCAGTTTGACCCGGAACTCCTACGAGCAGTACTTC. Its translation: CASSLTRNSYEQYF.